Below are 28 T cell receptor beta chains sequenced from a single sample in a study of control samples from healthy donors and cancer patients. Some clones are missing from TCRdb's copy, which holds only in-frame ones; the method was immunoSEQ multiplex PCR. There are approximately 190,000 clones in the sample, with approximately 2.2% held by the top ten. The source material was blood. These receptors came from a woman in her twenties or thirties in good health.

This chain joins TRBV10-1 and TRBJ1-2; the match to TRBD1 covers 7 bases. V was clipped by 6 bases and J by 5 bases; unmatched bases: 9. Germline CDR1 and CDR2: WNHNN and SYGVQD (reference sequence). This CDR3 spans 14 amino acids. DNA for the CDR3: TGCGCCAGCAGGGGCGGCAGGGGGGCGTATGGCTACACCTTC. Encoded protein: CASRGGRGAYGYTF.

The CDR3 nucleotides are TGTGCCAGCTCCGACAGGGGGAACACCGGGGAGCTGTTTTTT. Translation: CASSDRGNTGELFF. The chain combines TRBV6-5 with TRBJ2-2; 8 positions match TRBD1. Germline CDR1 MNHEY, CDR2 SVGAGI. J gave up 1 base and V 8 bases, and 3 bases lay outside the gene matches. The CDR3 spans 14 residues.

This chain uses TRBV6-5 with TRBJ1-2, with 10 bases lining up with TRBD1. This CDR3 is 15 amino acids long. Unmatched junction bases numbered 6, after V lost 4 bases and J lost 4 bases. From germline, CDR1 is MNHEY and CDR2 SVGAGI. CDR3 region: CASSLPGQGLYGYTF. For the CDR3, the DNA is TGTGCCAGCAGTTTACCGGGACAGGGGCTCTATGGCTACACCTTC.

The chain joins TRBV15 to TRBJ1-6; the D gene is possibly TRBD1 (5 bases). V was clipped by 0 bases and J by 13 bases, with 13 bases between them. Germline loops: CDR1 LNHNV, CDR2 YYDKDF (reference sequence). This CDR3 region has 14 residues. For the CDR3, the DNA is TGTGCCACCAGCAGAGACATGGGACGCAGGCCCCTCCACTTT. Amino acids: CATSRDMGRRPLHF.

The chain recombines TRBV6-2 or TRBV6-3 with TRBJ1-1; TRBD1 matches at 8 bases. The CDR3 consists of 16 residues. The germline V gene has CDR1 MNHEY and CDR2 SVGEGT. V gave up 2 bases and J gave up 1 base; unmatched junction bases: 6. The CDR3 protein is CASSYATGGTNTEAFF. DNA for the CDR3: TGTGCCAGCAGTTACGCCACAGGGGGGACGAACACTGAAGCTTTCTTT.

The rearrangement links TRBV11-2 to TRBJ1-5; a possible D gene is TRBD1 (5 bases). The CDR3 has 15 amino acids. Germline CDR1 SGHAT, CDR2 FQNNGV. V shed 6 bases and J shed 2 bases, with 14 bases lying between them. The CDR3 DNA reads as TGTGCCAGCAGTTCCACAGGTGGAGGCAATCAGCCCCAGCATTTT. Amino acid sequence: CASSSTGGGNQPQHF.

This chain joins TRBV12-3 or TRBV12-4 and TRBJ1-2; D is unclear. V was cut by 4 bases and J by 7 bases, with 10 bases left in between. The CDR3 sequence is 12 residues long. Written as DNA, the CDR3 is TGTGCCAGCAGTTCAACCGGGTCTGGCTACACCTTC. As protein: CASSSTGSGYTF.

V usage is TRBV7-3 and J usage is TRBJ1-6; D not certain. The CDR3 totals 12 residues. In germline, CDR1 is SGHTA, CDR2 FQGTGA. Trimming took off 5 bases at V and 13 bases at J, with 12 bases between the two ends. The CDR3, as DNA: TGTGCCAGCAGCACCTCAACCGGCCCCCTCCACTTT. Its translation: CASSTSTGPLHF.

The J gene is TRBJ2-7, the V gene TRBV7-9; TRBD1 might be the D (6 bases). CDR3 length: 16 amino acids. Trimming cost V 5 bases and J 6 bases, with 23 bases left between them. The germline V gene has CDR1 SEHNR and CDR2 FQNEAQ (reference sequence). The CDR3 here is CASSRRSGQEGGEQYF. The CDR3 bases are TGTGCCAGCAGCCGAAGGTCGGGACAAGAAGGCGGCGAGCAGTACTTC. The complete variable domain, with remaining parts taken from reference TRBV7-9 and TRBJ2-7, reads DTGVSQNPRHKITKRGQNVTFRCDPISEHNRLYWYRQTLGQGPEFLTYFQNEAQLEKSRLLSDRFSAERPKGSFSTLEIQRTEQGDSAMYLCASSRRSGQEGGEQYFGPGTRLTVT.

The chain uses TRBV19 and TRBJ1-1, with D hard to call. The germline V gene has CDR1 LNHDA and CDR2 SQIVND (reference sequence). CDR3 length equals 14 residues. The V gene lost 3 bases and the J gene lost 0 bases, with 8 bases spanning the gap. CDR3 nucleotides: TGTGCCAGTAGTATGTTTACAGTGAACACTGAAGCTTTCTTT. Protein sequence: CASSMFTVNTEAFF. Drawing the rest from reference TRBV19 and TRBJ1-1, the complete variable domain is DGGITQSPKYLFRKEGQNVTLSCEQNLNHDAMYWYRQDPGQGLRLIYYSQIVNDFQKGDIAEGYSVSREKKESFPLTVTSAQKNPTAFYLCASSMFTVNTEAFFGQGTRLTVV.

This rearrangement joins TRBV5-5 to TRBJ1-1, with D maybe TRBD1 (5 bases). The CDR3 sequence is 12 residues long. Germline V lookup: CDR1 SGHKS, CDR2 YYEKEE (reference sequence). V was cut by 0 bases and J by 8 bases, with 8 bases left in between. CDR3 in amino acids: CASSLVGTEAFF. The CDR3 nucleotides read TGTGCCAGCAGCTTGGTCGGGACGGAAGCTTTCTTT.

The chain carries TRBV4-1 and TRBJ1-1; D ambiguous. Trimming took 1 base from V and 8 from J, leaving 14 bases between them. Germline CDR1 MGHRA, CDR2 YSYEKL. The length of the CDR3 is 14 residues. The CDR3 here is CASSQGLPEDEAFF. As DNA, the CDR3 is TGCGCCAGCAGCCAAGGGCTTCCAGAGGACGAAGCTTTCTTT.

The chain joins TRBV28 to TRBJ1-2, with no clear D. The CDR3 is made up of 12 amino acids. V was trimmed by 7 bases and J by 4 bases, leaving 10 bases between them. The germline gives CDR1 MDHEN, CDR2 SYDVKM. This chain's CDR3 is CASNAPPYGYTF. CDR3 DNA: TGTGCCAGCAACGCCCCACCCTATGGCTACACCTTC.

V is TRBV19 and J is TRBJ2-1; TRBD2 might be the D (5 bases). The ends were cut back, 8 bases at V and 7 bases at J, with 15 bases in the middle. CDR3 length: 13 residues. Germline loops: CDR1 LNHDA, CDR2 SQIVND (reference sequence). The DNA of the CDR3 is TGTGCCAGTTCTCGGGGTGGTCTTAATGAGCAGTTCTTC. Its protein product is CASSRGGLNEQFF. The full variable domain, its missing parts supplied by reference TRBV19 and TRBJ2-1, is DGGITQSPKYLFRKEGQNVTLSCEQNLNHDAMYWYRQDPGQGLRLIYYSQIVNDFQKGDIAEGYSVSREKKESFPLTVTSAQKNPTAFYLCASSRGGLNEQFFGPGTRLTVL.

The chain links TRBV7-2 to TRBJ1-2; 7 bases align to TRBD1. CDR3 length: 14 residues. Germline loops: CDR1 SGHTA, CDR2 FQGNSA. Germline trimming cut 2 bases from V and 6 bases from J; bases unmatched to any gene: 6. The CDR3 sequence: CASSLKGGVNGYTF. As DNA, the CDR3 is TGTGCCAGCAGCTTAAAAGGGGGCGTTAATGGCTACACCTTC.

This chain uses TRBV6-5 with TRBJ1-3; no clear D gene. The CDR3 runs 13 residues. Germline CDR1 MNHEY, CDR2 SVGAGI. Trimming took off 10 bases at V and 1 base at J, with 11 bases between the two ends. CDR3 in DNA: TGTGCCACCCCGGGAGCATCTGGAAACACCATATATTTT. Amino acid sequence: CATPGASGNTIYF.

The chain has TRBV6-5 and TRBJ1-5, with D possibly matching TRBD1 (6 bases). Trimming took off 4 bases at V and 7 bases at J, with 11 bases between the two ends. The germline gives CDR1 MNHEY, CDR2 SVGAGI. The CDR3 contains 13 residues. The CDR3, as DNA: TGTGCCAGCAGTTTACAGGGAGACCAGCCCCAGCATTTT. Translated, it gives CASSLQGDQPQHF.

V is TRBV4-3 and J is TRBJ2-3, with 13 nucleotides matching TRBD2. Germline V CDR1 and CDR2: LGHNA, YSLEER. The CDR3 is 17 amino acids. Losses at the gene ends were 1 base for V and 5 bases for J; bases not matched to a gene: 6. The chain's CDR3 is CASSQVKLAGGRDTQYF. In DNA form, the CDR3 reads TGCGCCAGCAGCCAAGTCAAACTAGCGGGGGGGAGAGATACGCAGTATTTT.

With regard to this clone: This sample also contains other DNA sequences that code for the same CDR3. The J gene is TRBJ2-2, the V gene TRBV6-2 or TRBV6-3; the match to TRBD1 covers 7 bases. V shed 4 bases, J shed 6 bases, and the junction held 8 bases outside the gene matches. Germline-derived CDR1 and CDR2 are MNHEY and SVGEGT. The CDR3 loop spans 15 amino acids. CDR3: CASSLTGKGSGELFF. The CDR3 DNA is TGTGCCAGCAGTTTGACAGGGAAGGGGTCCGGGGAGCTGTTTTTT.

The rearrangement links TRBV5-1 to TRBJ1-2, with D uncertain. The CDR3 extends over 11 amino acids. Germline V gene data show CDR1 as SGHRS and CDR2 as YFSETQ. Trimming shortened V by 0 bases and J by 7 bases, and 4 bases separated the two germline ends. As DNA, the CDR3 is TGCGCCAGCAGCTTGGGCTCTGGCTACACCTTC. Translating it yields CASSLGSGYTF.

The chain carries TRBV11-2 and TRBJ2-3; 7 bases are a match to TRBD2. Germline values: CDR1 SGHAT, CDR2 FQNNGV. The J segment lost 1 base and the V segment lost 5 bases, leaving 3 bases of the junction unmatched. The CDR3 spans 14 residues. Written as DNA, the CDR3 is TGTGCCAGCAGCCTAGGACTAGGCACAGATACGCAGTATTTT. Its protein product is CASSLGLGTDTQYF.

This chain uses TRBV20-1 with TRBJ1-6; D remains ambiguous. The CDR3 sequence is 17 residues long. CDR1 DFQATT and CDR2 SNEGSKA come from the germline V gene (reference sequence). Trimming took off 3 bases at V and 0 bases at J, with 15 bases between the two ends. The chain's CDR3 is CSASTGSSSSYNSPLHF. CDR3 bases: TGCAGTGCTAGTACTGGCAGCTCGAGCTCCTATAATTCACCCCTCCACTTT.

The chain uses TRBV20-1 and TRBJ1-1; no clear D. Trimming stripped 5 bases from V and 7 bases from J, with 11 bases between. The CDR3 consists of 11 residues. CDR1 DFQATT and CDR2 SNEGSKA come from the germline V gene (reference sequence). The CDR3 reads CSADRDREAFF. The CDR3 bases are TGCAGTGCTGACCGGGATCGTGAAGCTTTCTTT.

V is TRBV27 and J is TRBJ2-2; the D gene could be TRBD1 or TRBD2 (5 bases each). CDR1 is MNHEY, CDR2 SMNVEV, per germline (reference sequence). The CDR3 has 18 residues. The V gene lost 5 bases and the J gene lost 0 bases, with 19 bases spanning the gap. As DNA, the CDR3 is TGTGCCAGCAGTCCTCGTCGTCTGGGGGAAACGAACACCGGGGAGCTGTTTTTT. Amino acid sequence: CASSPRRLGETNTGELFF.

The rearrangement joins TRBV12-3 or TRBV12-4 to TRBJ1-1, with no clear D. This CDR3 spans 13 amino acids. V dropped 6 bases and J dropped 3 bases, with 11 bases sitting between them. Here the CDR3 DNA reads TGTGCCAGCAGCCCGTTTGGGTACACTGAAGCTTTCTTT. It is translated as CASSPFGYTEAFF.

The chain joins TRBV4-1 to TRBJ1-2; tentative D call: TRBD1 (6 bases). V shed 1 base and J shed 4 bases, with 16 bases lying between them. The germline CDR1 and CDR2 sequences are MGHRA and YSYEKL. This CDR3 is built from 16 residues. CDR3 nucleotide sequence: TGCGCCAGCAGCCAAGGGACAGCATCCAACCTCTATGGCTACACCTTC. Amino acid sequence: CASSQGTASNLYGYTF.

The genes are TRBV19 and TRBJ2-2; D is ambiguous. The CDR3 spans 15 residues. V lost 1 base, J lost 4 bases, and 10 bases lay in between. The germline gives CDR1 LNHDA, CDR2 SQIVND (reference sequence). The CDR3: CASSIANRRTGELFF. CDR3 in DNA: TGTGCCAGTAGTATAGCCAACCGCCGCACCGGGGAGCTGTTTTTT.

The V call is TRBV4-2, the J call TRBJ2-1; 9 bases line up with TRBD2. Looked up from germline, CDR1 is LGHNA and CDR2 is YNFKEQ. V was clipped by 4 bases and J by 12 bases; unmatched bases: 13. This CDR3 region has 15 residues. CDR3 region: CASSPSRGGVVGQFF. The CDR3, as DNA: TGTGCCAGCAGCCCCTCCCGCGGGGGGGTCGTCGGGCAGTTCTTC.